The 7 T cell receptor beta chains reported below all come from one sample, sequenced in a study of cytomegalovirus exposure and HLA in healthy donors. PCR primers comprised 60 Vbeta and 13 Jbeta primers. Only in-frame clones appear in the TCRdb table, and some are missing; sequencing was by immunoSEQ multiplex PCR. This sample carries over 150,000 clones, roughly four fifths of them seen once, and the ten largest clones take about 12%. Sequencing was done on a sample of PBMCs. Source of these receptors: a woman aged 45-65 years in good health and CMV-seronegative.

DNA for the CDR3: TGTGCCAGCAGCTCCCGGGACAGGGACACTGAAGCTTTCTTT. Translating gives CASSSRDRDTEAFF. This chain uses TRBV7-9 with TRBJ1-1, with 9 nucleotides matching TRBD1. CDR1 and CDR2 (germline): SEHNR, FQNEAQ (reference sequence). Losses at the gene ends were 4 bases for V and 3 bases for J; bases not matched to a gene: 3. The CDR3 consists of 14 residues.

The J gene is TRBJ2-1, the V gene TRBV30; possible D gene TRBD1, 6 bases. Germline CDR1 and CDR2: GTSNPN and SVGIG (reference sequence). The CDR3 spans 15 residues. V gave up 2 bases and J gave up 3 bases, with 14 bases separating them. Here the CDR3 DNA reads TGTGCCTGGAGTAAGGTCGGCAGGGGCTACAATGAGCAGTTCTTC. It codes for CAWSKVGRGYNEQFF.

The genes are TRBV4-3 and TRBJ1-5; 7 nucleotides match TRBD1. J lost 5 bases, V lost 6 bases, and 7 bases had no gene match. Looked up from germline, CDR1 is LGHNA and CDR2 is YSLEER. CDR3 length: 14 amino acids. This CDR3 is CASSQDRTYQPQHF. In nucleotides, the CDR3 is TGCGCCAGCAGTCAGGACAGGACCTATCAGCCCCAGCATTTT.

The chain uses TRBV6-4 and TRBJ2-1; 7 positions agree with TRBD2. Germline trimming cut 7 bases from V and 3 bases from J; bases unmatched to any gene: 12. The CDR3 runs to 16 residues. Germline CDR1 is MRHNA and CDR2 is SNTAGT. The CDR3 here is CASNPWGAGSYNEQFF. CDR3 sequence (DNA): TGTGCCAGCAATCCTTGGGGAGCGGGAAGCTACAATGAGCAGTTCTTC.

V is TRBV18 and J is TRBJ1-5; no definite D call. Germline V gene data show CDR1 as KGHSH and CDR2 as LQKENI. Trimming took off 3 bases at V and 5 bases at J, with 14 bases between the two ends. The CDR3 is made up of 15 amino acids. In nucleotides, the CDR3 is TGTGCCAGCTCACCGACAAGGGAGAAGGATCAGCCCCAGCATTTT. Amino acids: CASSPTREKDQPQHF.

The J gene is TRBJ2-1, the V gene TRBV10-2, with TRBD2 identical over 9 bases. Unmatched junction bases numbered 5, after V lost 10 bases and J lost 1 base. The CDR3 is 14 residues long. Per the germline V gene, CDR1 is WSHSY and CDR2 is SAAADI. The CDR3 reads CATLAGASYNEQFF. The DNA of the CDR3 is TGCGCCACATTAGCGGGAGCATCCTACAATGAGCAGTTCTTC.

This clone was observed a few times. The V and J genes are TRBV27 and TRBJ1-6; 7 bases are shared with TRBD1. CDR1 and CDR2 from the germline V gene are MNHEY and SMNVEV (reference sequence). This CDR3 has 16 amino acids. The trim removed 7 bases at V and 4 bases at J, leaving 10 bases unmatched. As DNA, the CDR3 is TGTGCCAGCACCAGACGACAGGGCAATTATAATTCACCCCTCCACTTT. This codes for CASTRRQGNYNSPLHF.